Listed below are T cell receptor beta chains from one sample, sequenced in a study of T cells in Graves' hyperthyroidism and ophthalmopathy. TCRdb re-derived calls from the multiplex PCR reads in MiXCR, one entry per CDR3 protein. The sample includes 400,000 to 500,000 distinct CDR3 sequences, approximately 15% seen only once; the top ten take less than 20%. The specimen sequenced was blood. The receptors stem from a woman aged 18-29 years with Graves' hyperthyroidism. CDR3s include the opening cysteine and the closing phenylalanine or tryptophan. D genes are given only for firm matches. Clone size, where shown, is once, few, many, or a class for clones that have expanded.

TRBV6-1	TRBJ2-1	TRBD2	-	TGTGCCAGCAGTCGCCCCCATCTGAGCGGGAGGTGGTACAATGAGCAGTTCTTC	CASSRPHLSGRWYNEQFF
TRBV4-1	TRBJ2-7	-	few	TGCGCCAGCAGCAAACTCTGGGGCAGTGAGCAGTACTTC	CASSKLWGSEQYF
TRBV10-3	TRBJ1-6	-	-	TGTGCCACCACCCAGGACCTCAATTCACCCCTCCACTTT	CATTQDLNSPLHF
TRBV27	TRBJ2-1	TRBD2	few	TGTGCCAGCAGTTATAGCGGGAGTTACTACAATGAGCAGTTCTTC	CASSYSGSYYNEQFF
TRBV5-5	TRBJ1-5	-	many	TGTGCCAGCAGCTCCACCGGGGGAGAACTCAATCAGCCCCAGCATTTT	CASSSTGGELNQPQHF
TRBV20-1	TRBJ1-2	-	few	TGCAGTGCTTTAACCAGGGGAAGCGATGGCTACACCTTC	CSALTRGSDGYTF
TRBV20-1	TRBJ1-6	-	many	TGCAGTGCACTGGAGCTCTCCTATAATTCACCCCTCCACTTT	CSALELSYNSPLHF
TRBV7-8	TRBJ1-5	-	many	TGTGCCAGCAGCCCAGTAAGACATATTAGCAATCAGCCCCAGCATTTT	CASSPVRHISNQPQHF
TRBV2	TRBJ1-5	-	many	TGTGCCAGCAGTGAAGAGGCGTTGGGGAACAAAGGCGGACAGCCCCAGCATTTT	CASSEEALGNKGGQPQHF
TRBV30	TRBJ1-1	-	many	TGTGCCTGGGGAGGGGTATCGAACACTGAAGCTTTCTTT	CAWGGVSNTEAFF
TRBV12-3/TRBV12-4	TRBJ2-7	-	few	TGTGCCAGCAGTCCACCGGGACAATTTTTCTACGAGCAGTACTTC	CASSPPGQFFYEQYF
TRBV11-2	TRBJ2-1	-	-	TGTGCCAGCACCCCGTTTAGGGGGGGGGTTGAGCAGTTCTTC	CASTPFRGGVEQFF
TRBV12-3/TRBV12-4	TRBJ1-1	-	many	TGTGCCAGCAACAACTACGGGGACCGGGACGGTGAAGCTTTCTTT	CASNNYGDRDGEAFF
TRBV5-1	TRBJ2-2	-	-	TGCGCCAGCAGCTTGGGTAGCGCAGGCACCGGGGAGCTGTTTTTT	CASSLGSAGTGELFF
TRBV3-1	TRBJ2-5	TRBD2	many	TGTGCCAGCAGCCACGGAGCGGGACGGGAGACCCAGTACTTC	CASSHGAGRETQYF
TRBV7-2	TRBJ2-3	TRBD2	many	TGTGCCAGCAGCTTCACGGGAGGGCCAGGAGATACGCAGTATTTT	CASSFTGGPGDTQYF
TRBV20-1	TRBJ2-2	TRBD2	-	TGCAGTGCTAGAGGCGGGCTAGCGGGAGGCCGATACGGGGAGCTGTTTTTT	CSARGGLAGGRYGELFF
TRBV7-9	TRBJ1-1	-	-	TGTGCCAGCAGCCCCCGGATCCATCCCGACAGGAACACTGAAGCTTTCTTT	CASSPRIHPDRNTEAFF
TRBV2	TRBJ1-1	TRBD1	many	TGTGCCAGCAGTGAAGCGCCGCTGGACAGGGGGCAAGGGACTGAAGCTTTCTTT	CASSEAPLDRGQGTEAFF
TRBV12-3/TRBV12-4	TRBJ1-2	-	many	TGTGCCAGCAGTTTGGATCGGTTTGGCTACACCTTC	CASSLDRFGYTF
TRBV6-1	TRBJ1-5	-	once	TGTGCCAGCAGTGGATGGGGACATCAGCCCCAGCATTTT	CASSGWGHQPQHF
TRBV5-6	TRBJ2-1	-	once	TGTGCCAGCAGCTTGGGGATGCTAGGGTACAATGAGCGGTTCTTC	CASSLGMLGYNERFF
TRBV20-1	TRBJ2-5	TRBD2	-	TGCAGTGCTAGTGGGGGGACTAGCGGGACTGAGACCCAGTACTTC	CSASGGTSGTETQYF
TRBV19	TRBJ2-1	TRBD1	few	TGTGCCAGTATTGGACAGGGTAGAGCTAGTGAGCAGTTCTTC	CASIGQGRASEQFF
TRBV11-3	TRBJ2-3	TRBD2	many	TGTGCCAGCAGCTTAGAGCCTAGCGGGAGCTCGTTAGATACGCAGTATTTT	CASSLEPSGSSLDTQYF
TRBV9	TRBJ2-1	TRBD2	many	TGTGCCAGCAGCGCCCTAGCGGGACATAGCAATGAGCAGTTCTTC	CASSALAGHSNEQFF
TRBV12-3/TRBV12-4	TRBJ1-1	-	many	TGTGCCAGCAGTTTCCGGGACATCCCTTTCTTT	CASSFRDIPFF
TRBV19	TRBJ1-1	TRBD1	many	TGTGCCAGTAGTACTACAGGGGTAGGTGGGACTGAAGCTTTCTTT	CASSTTGVGGTEAFF
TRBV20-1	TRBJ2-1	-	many	TGCAGTGCTAGACCCCCCACGGGGGACAATGAGCAGTTCTTC	CSARPPTGDNEQFF
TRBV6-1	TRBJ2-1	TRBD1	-	TGTGCCAGCAGTGAGACAGGGGGCGGCAATGAGCAGTTCTTC	CASSETGGGNEQFF
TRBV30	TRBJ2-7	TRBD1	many	TGTGCCTGGAGTGTTCCGGGACAGGGGTTCGAGCAGTACTTC	CAWSVPGQGFEQYF
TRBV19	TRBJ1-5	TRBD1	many	TGTGCCAGTAGTTGGGACAGGGAATTTTTCAATCAGCCCCAGCATTTT	CASSWDREFFNQPQHF
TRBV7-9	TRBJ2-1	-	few	TGTGCCAGCAGCCCCCCCGGGGGTTCGACTTTGAATGAGCAGTTCTTC	CASSPPGGSTLNEQFF
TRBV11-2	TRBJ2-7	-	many	TGTGCCAGCAGCCGGGGCGTCTGGGAGCAGTACTTC	CASSRGVWEQYF
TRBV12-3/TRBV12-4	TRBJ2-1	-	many	TGTGCCACAGGACTAATCTCCTACAATGAGCAGTTCTTC	CATGLISYNEQFF
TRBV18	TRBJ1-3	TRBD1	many	TGTGCCAGCTTGGGACAGGGGAGCTCTGGAAACACCATATATTTT	CASLGQGSSGNTIYF
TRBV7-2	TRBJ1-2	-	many	TGTGCCAGCAGCGTGACAGTGGAGTATGGCTACACCTTC	CASSVTVEYGYTF
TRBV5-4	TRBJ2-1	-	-	TGTGCCAGCAGCTTGGGGCGGGGGCGGGGTAATGAGCAGTTCTTC	CASSLGRGRGNEQFF